Included here is one T cell receptor beta chain sequence, with context. What it binds is unknown. This sample was taken from a study of CD8 T cells in Susac syndrome. For the study at large: Blood was drawn from Susac syndrome patients while they were therapy-naive, on corticosteroids, or on intravenous immunoglobulin alone.

An amount of RNA that ranged from roughly 0.45 to 1 ug was reverse transcribed with random hexamers. The method of amplification for TCR beta CDR3 was immunoSEQ multiplex PCR, covering 54 Vbeta and 13 Jbeta. TCRdb reprocessed the immunoSEQ multiplex PCR reads with MiXCR, giving one entry per CDR3 protein. This table has about 200,000 distinct CDR3 sequences, 91% appearing once. In Susac syndrome patients, recently defined diagnostic criteria for definite or probable disease were met. Overall study findings and caveats: The authors found no clonal expansion in Susac syndrome CD4+ T cell repertoires.

V gave up 7 bases and J gave up 4 bases, with 13 bases separating them. Germline CDR1 reads MGHDK; CDR2 reads SYGVNS. The CDR3 loop spans 13 amino acids. The V call is TRBV25-1, the J call TRBJ1-1, with D hard to call. The specimen was CD4+ T cells from PBMCs. The receptor was isolated from a human donor with Susac syndrome. The CDR3 spells CASTHGSGTEAFF. In nucleotides, the CDR3 is TGTGCCAGCACTCACGGTAGCGGCACTGAAGCTTTCTTT. Drawing the rest from reference TRBV25-1 and TRBJ1-1, the complete variable domain is EADIYQTPRYLVIGTGKKITLECSQTMGHDKMYWYQQDPGMELHLIHYSYGVNSTEKGDLSSESTVSRIRTEHFPLTLESARPSHTSQYLCASTHGSGTEAFFGQGTRLTVV.